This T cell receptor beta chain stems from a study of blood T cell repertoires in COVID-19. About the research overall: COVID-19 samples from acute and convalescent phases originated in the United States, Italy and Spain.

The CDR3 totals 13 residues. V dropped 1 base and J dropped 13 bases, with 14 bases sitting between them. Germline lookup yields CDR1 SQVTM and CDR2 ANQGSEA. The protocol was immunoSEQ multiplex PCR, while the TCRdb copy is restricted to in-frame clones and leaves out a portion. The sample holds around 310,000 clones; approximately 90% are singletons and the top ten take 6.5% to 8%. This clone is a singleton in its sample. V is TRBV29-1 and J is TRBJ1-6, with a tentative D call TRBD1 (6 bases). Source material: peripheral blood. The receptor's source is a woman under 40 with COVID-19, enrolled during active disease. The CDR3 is CSVEGPGVGPLHF. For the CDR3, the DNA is TGCAGCGTTGAAGGACCAGGGGTGGGGCCCCTCCACTTT.